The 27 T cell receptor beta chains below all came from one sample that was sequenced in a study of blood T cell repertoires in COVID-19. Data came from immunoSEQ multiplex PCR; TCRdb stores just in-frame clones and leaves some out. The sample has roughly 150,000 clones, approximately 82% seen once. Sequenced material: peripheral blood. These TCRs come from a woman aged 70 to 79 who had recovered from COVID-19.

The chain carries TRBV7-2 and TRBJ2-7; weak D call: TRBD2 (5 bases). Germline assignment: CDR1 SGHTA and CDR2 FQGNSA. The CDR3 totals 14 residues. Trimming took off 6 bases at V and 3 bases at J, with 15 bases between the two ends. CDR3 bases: TGTGCCAGCAGACCAGGTGGTGGACTCTACGAGCAGTACTTC. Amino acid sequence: CASRPGGGLYEQYF.

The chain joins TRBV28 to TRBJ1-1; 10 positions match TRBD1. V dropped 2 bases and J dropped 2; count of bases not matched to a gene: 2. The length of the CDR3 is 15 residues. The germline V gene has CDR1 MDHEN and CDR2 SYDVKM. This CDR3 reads CASSLGTGVNTEAFF. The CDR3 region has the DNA TGTGCCAGCAGTTTAGGGACAGGGGTTAACACTGAAGCTTTCTTT. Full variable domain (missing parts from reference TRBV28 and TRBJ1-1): DVKVTQSSRYLVKRTGEKVFLECVQDMDHENMFWYRQDPGLGLRLIYFSYDVKMKEKGDIPEGYSVSREKKERFSLILESASTNQTSMYLCASSLGTGVNTEAFFGQGTRLTVV.

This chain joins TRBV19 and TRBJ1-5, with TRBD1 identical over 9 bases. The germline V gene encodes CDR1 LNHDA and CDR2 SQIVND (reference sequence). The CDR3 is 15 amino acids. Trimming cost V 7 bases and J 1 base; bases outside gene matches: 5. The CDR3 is CASTVGQGSNQPQHF. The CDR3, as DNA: TGTGCCAGTACCGTGGGACAGGGAAGCAATCAGCCCCAGCATTTT.

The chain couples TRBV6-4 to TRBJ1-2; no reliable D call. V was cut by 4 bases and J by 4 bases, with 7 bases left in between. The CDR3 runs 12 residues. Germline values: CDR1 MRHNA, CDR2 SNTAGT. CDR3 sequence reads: CASSGTGYGYTF. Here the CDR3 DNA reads TGTGCCAGCAGTGGTACGGGCTATGGCTACACCTTC.

CDR3 in DNA: TGTGCCAGCCGCACAGGGACCAATGAGCAGTTCTTC. It codes for CASRTGTNEQFF. The rearrangement uses TRBV28 and TRBJ2-1; D possibly corresponds to TRBD1 (6 bases). The CDR3 loop spans 12 amino acids. Between the trimmed V and J ends, which lost 8 bases and 6 bases, there was a span of 11 bases. Per germline, CDR1 MDHEN and CDR2 SYDVKM.

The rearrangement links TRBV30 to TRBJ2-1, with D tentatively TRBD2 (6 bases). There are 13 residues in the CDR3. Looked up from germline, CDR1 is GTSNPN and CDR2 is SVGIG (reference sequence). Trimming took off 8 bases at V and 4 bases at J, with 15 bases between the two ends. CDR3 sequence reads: CAGRRGPYNEQFF. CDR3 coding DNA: TGTGCCGGCAGGCGGGGACCTTACAATGAGCAGTTCTTC.

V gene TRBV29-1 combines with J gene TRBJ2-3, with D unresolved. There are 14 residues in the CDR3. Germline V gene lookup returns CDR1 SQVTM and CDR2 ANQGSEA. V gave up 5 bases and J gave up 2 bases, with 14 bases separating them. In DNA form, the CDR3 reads TGCAGCGTTCGGCAGGCTACCTCCACAGATACGCAGTATTTT. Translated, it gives CSVRQATSTDTQYF.

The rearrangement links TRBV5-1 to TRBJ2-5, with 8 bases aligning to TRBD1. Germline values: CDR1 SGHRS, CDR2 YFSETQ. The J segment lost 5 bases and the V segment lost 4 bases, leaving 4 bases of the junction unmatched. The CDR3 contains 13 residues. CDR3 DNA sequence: TGCGCCAGCAGCCCGGGACAGGCGGAGACCCAGTACTTC. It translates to CASSPGQAETQYF.

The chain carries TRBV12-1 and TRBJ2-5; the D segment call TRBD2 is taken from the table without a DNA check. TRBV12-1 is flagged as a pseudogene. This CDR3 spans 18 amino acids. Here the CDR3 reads CASSFGPAGPPNEETQYF. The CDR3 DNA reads TGTGCCAGCAGCTTTGGGCCCGCGGGGCCCCCCAACGAAGAGACCCAGTACTTC.

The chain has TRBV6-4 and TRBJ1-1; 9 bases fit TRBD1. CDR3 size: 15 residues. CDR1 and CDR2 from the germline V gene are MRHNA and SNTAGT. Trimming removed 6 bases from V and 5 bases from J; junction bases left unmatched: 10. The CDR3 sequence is CASRGSTGGETEAFF. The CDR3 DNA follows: TGTGCCAGCAGAGGTTCGACAGGGGGAGAGACTGAAGCTTTCTTT.

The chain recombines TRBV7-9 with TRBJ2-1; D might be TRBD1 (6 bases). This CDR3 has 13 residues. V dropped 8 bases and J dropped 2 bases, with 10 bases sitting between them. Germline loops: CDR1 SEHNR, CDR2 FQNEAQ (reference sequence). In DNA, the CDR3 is TGTGCCAGCTGGGGGCAGGCCTACAATGAGCAGTTCTTC. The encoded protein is CASWGQAYNEQFF.

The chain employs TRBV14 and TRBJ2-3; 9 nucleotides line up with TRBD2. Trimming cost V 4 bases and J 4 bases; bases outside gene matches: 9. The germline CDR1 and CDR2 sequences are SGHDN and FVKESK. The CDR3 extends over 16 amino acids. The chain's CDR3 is CASSPLGGRGADTQYF. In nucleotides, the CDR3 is TGTGCCAGCAGCCCCCTTGGCGGGAGGGGTGCAGATACGCAGTATTTT. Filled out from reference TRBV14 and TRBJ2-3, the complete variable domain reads EAGVTQFPSHSVIEKGQTVTLRCDPISGHDNLYWYRRVMGKEIKFLLHFVKESKQDESGMPNNRFLAERTGGTYSTLKVQPAELEDSGVYFCASSPLGGRGADTQYFGPGTRLTVL.

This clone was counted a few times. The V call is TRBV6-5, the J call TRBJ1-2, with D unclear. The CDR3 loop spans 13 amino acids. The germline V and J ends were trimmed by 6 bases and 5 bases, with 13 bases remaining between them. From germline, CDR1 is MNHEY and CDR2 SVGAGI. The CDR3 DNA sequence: TGTGCCAGCAGCGCCCCCCCCGGTTATGGCTACACCTTC. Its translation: CASSAPPGYGYTF.

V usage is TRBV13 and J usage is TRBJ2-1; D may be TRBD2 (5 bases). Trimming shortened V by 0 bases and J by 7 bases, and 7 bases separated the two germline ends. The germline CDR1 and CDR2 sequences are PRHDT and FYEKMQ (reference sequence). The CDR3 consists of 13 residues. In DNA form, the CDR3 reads TGTGCCAGCAGCTTAGGGTCGGGGAATGAGCAGTTCTTC. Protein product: CASSLGSGNEQFF.

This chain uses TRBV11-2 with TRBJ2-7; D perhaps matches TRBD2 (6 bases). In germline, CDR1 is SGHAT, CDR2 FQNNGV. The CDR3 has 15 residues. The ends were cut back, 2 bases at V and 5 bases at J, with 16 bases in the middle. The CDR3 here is CASSLRDPRGNEQYF. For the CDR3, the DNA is TGTGCCAGCAGCTTACGGGACCCGCGGGGTAACGAGCAGTACTTC.

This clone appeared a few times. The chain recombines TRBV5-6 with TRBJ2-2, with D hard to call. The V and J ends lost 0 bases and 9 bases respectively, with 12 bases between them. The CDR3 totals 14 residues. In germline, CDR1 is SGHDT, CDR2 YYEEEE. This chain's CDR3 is CASSLAGSRRELFF. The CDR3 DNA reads TGTGCCAGCAGCTTGGCCGGGTCCCGCAGGGAGCTGTTTTTT.

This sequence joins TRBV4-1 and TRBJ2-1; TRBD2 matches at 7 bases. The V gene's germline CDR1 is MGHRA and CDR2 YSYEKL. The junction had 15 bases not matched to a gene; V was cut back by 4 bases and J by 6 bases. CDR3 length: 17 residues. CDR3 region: CASSPASPGLLFNEQFF. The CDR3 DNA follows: TGCGCCAGCAGCCCCGCCTCCCCGGGACTACTATTCAATGAGCAGTTCTTC.

The CDR3 is CASSHPPRPRSKGYTF. The CDR3 nucleotides are TGCGCCAGCAGCCACCCCCCCCGGCCCCGGAGTAAGGGCTACACCTTC. The V call is TRBV4-1, the J call TRBJ1-2; D remains unclear. Germline loops: CDR1 MGHRA, CDR2 YSYEKL. V lost 3 bases, J lost 8 bases, and 22 bases lay in between. The CDR3 spans 16 residues.

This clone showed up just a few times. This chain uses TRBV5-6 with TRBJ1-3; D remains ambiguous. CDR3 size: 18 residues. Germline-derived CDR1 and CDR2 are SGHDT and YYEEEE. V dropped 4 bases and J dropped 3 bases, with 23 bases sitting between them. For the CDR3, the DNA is TGTGCCAGCAGCCCCGCAGGTTCCTCCCGCTTTGGTGGAAACACCATATATTTT. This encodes CASSPAGSSRFGGNTIYF.

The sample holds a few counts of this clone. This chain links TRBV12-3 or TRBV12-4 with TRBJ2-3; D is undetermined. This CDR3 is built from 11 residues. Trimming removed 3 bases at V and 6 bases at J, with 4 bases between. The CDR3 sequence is CASSFLDTQYF. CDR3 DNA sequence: TGTGCCAGCAGTTTTCTGGATACGCAGTATTTT.

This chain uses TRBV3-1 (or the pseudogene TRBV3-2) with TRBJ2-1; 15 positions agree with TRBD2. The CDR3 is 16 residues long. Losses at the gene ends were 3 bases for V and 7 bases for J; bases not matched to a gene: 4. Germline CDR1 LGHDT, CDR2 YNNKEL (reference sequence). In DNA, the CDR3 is TGTGCCAGCAGCCATGGGACTAGCGGGAGGTTGAATGAGCAGTTCTTC. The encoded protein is CASSHGTSGRLNEQFF.

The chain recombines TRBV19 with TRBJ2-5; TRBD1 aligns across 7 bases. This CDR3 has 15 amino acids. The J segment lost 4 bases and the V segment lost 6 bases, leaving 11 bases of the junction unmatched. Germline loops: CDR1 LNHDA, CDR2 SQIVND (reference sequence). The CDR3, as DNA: TGTGCCAGTAGCCAGGGGGTCCGAGGGGGAGAGACCCAGTACTTC. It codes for CASSQGVRGGETQYF. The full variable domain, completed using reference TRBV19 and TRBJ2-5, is DGGITQSPKYLFRKEGQNVTLSCEQNLNHDAMYWYRQDPGQGLRLIYYSQIVNDFQKGDIAEGYSVSREKKESFPLTVTSAQKNPTAFYLCASSQGVRGGETQYFGPGTRLLVL.

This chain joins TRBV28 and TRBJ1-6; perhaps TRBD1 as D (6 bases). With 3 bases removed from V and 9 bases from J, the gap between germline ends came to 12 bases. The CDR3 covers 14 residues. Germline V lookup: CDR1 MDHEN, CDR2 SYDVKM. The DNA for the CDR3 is TGTGCCAGCAGTTTTTGGGGGCTTCGTTCACCCCTCCACTTT. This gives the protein CASSFWGLRSPLHF.

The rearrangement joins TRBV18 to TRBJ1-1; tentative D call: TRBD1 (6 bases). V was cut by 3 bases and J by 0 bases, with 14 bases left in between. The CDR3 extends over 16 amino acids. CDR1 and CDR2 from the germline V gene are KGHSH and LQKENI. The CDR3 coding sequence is TGTGCCAGCTCACCCACGGCTGGACAGATGAACACTGAAGCTTTCTTT. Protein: CASSPTAGQMNTEAFF.

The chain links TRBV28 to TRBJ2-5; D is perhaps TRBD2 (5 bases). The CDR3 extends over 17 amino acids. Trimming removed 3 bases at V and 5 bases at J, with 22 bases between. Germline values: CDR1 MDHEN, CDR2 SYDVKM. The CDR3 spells CASSLGLEGRHRETQYF. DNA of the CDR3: TGTGCCAGCAGTTTGGGCCTCGAGGGCAGACATAGGGAGACCCAGTACTTC.

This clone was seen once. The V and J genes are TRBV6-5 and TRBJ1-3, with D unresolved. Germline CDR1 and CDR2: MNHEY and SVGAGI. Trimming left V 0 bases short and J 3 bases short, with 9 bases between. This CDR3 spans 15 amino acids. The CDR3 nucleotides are TGTGCCAGCAGTTACTCTTGGAGCAGTGGAAACACCATATATTTT. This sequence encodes CASSYSWSSGNTIYF.

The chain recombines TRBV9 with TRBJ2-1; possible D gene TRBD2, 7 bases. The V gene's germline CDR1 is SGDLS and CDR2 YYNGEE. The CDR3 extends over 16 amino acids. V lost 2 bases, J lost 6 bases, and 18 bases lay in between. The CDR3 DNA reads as TGTGCCAGCAGCGTCGCCGGGGGGCCCACCCGCAATGAGCAGTTCTTC. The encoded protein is CASSVAGGPTRNEQFF.